One sample yielded the 16 T cell receptor beta chains listed below, sequenced in a study of T cells expressing NK-cell markers. TCRdb derives one entry per CDR3 protein from the 5' RACE reads, leaving out DNA. The record lists around 550,000 distinct CDR3 sequences, of which the ten most abundant hold around 3.3%. Specimen: blood T cells: a sorted CD56 or NKG2C T cell subset, CD4+ or CD8+ T cells, or bulk PBMC T cells (not recorded which). These TCRs come from a man aged 18 to 29 in good health.

The chain combines TRBV12-3 or TRBV12-4 with TRBJ2-5; absent DNA, TCRdb's TRBD1 call cannot be checked. This CDR3 is built from 14 residues. The CDR3 region is CASSPPGRQETQYF.

The chain carries TRBV6-1 and TRBJ2-3; as DNA is missing, the TRBD1 call by TCRdb cannot be tested. This CDR3 contains 15 residues. Germline-derived CDR1 and CDR2 are MNHNS and SASEGT. CDR3 sequence reads: CASSKQGSSTDTQYF.

The gene calls are TRBV5-1 and TRBJ2-3; the TCRdb D gene call, TRBD2, has no DNA to confirm it. This CDR3 comprises 15 residues. CDR1 is SGHRS, CDR2 YFSETQ, per germline. The CDR3 loop is CASSFGAGDTDTQYF.

This sequence joins TRBV29-1 and TRBJ2-1; TCRdb selects TRBD2, and the lack of DNA leaves this call unchecked. Germline assignment: CDR1 SQVTM and CDR2 ANQGSEA. The length of the CDR3 is 18 residues. This CDR3 is CSVGVWASGRSSNNEQFF.

The chain employs TRBV20-1 and TRBJ1-2. Germline V gene lookup returns CDR1 DFQATT and CDR2 SNEGSKA (reference sequence). The CDR3 spans 15 residues. CDR3 region: CSARLVLGANYGYTF.

The gene calls are TRBV29-1 and TRBJ2-1; TCRdb's D gene call, TRBD2, goes unchecked for lack of DNA. Germline V gene sequence: CDR1 SQVTM, CDR2 ANQGSEA. The CDR3 contains 14 residues. The CDR3 spells CSVERTSNANEQFF.

The chain carries TRBV2 and TRBJ2-2; no DNA is available, so the TRBD1 call from TCRdb remains unchecked. The CDR3 loop spans 16 amino acids. The germline V gene has CDR1 SNHLY and CDR2 FYNNEI. The CDR3: CASSTGRGQVAGELFF.

J is TRBJ1-3 and V is TRBV6-5; TCRdb gives TRBD1 as the D gene, but with no DNA this cannot be confirmed. This CDR3 is 14 amino acids long. Germline V gene sequence: CDR1 MNHEY, CDR2 SVGAGI. The chain's CDR3 is CASTYGGIGNTIYF.

The rearrangement uses TRBV7-6 and TRBJ2-1; TCRdb's D gene call, TRBD2, goes unchecked for lack of DNA. The CDR3 sequence is 15 residues long. CDR1 SGHVS and CDR2 FNYEAQ come from the germline V gene. CDR3 protein: CASSQGTSNYNEQFF.

V and J are TRBV7-2 and TRBJ2-7; the D gene TCRdb calls, TRBD2, cannot be checked with no DNA. The CDR3 consists of 15 residues. Germline loops: CDR1 SGHTA, CDR2 FQGNSA. CDR3 in amino acids: CASSKTRWSSYEQYF. Full variable domain (rest looked up from reference TRBV7-2 and TRBJ2-7): GAGVSQSPSNKVTEKGKDVELRCDPISGHTALYWYRQSLGQGLEFLIYFQGNSAPDKSGLPSDRFSAERTGGSVSTLTIQRTQQEDSAVYLCASSKTRWSSYEQYFGPGTRLTVT.

The genes are TRBV7-2 and TRBJ2-1; TCRdb's D gene call, TRBD2, goes unchecked for lack of DNA. This CDR3 region has 19 residues. The germline V gene has CDR1 SGHTA and CDR2 FQGNSA. The CDR3 loop reads CASSATGTSGSSAYNEQFF.

This rearrangement joins TRBV20-1 to TRBJ2-1; TCRdb's D gene call, TRBD1, goes unchecked for lack of DNA. This CDR3 has 15 amino acids. Germline CDR1 reads DFQATT; CDR2 reads SNEGSKA (reference sequence). CDR3 amino acids: CSAANRDRGRDEQFF.

This chain joins TRBV20-1 and TRBJ2-3; TCRdb proposes TRBD2, but this gene call is untestable without DNA. The CDR3 extends over 16 amino acids. The germline gives CDR1 DFQATT, CDR2 SNEGSKA (reference sequence). CDR3 sequence reads: CSAKGLAGAGADTQYF.

V is TRBV24-1 and J is TRBJ2-2. In germline, CDR1 is KGHDR, CDR2 SFDVKD. The CDR3 totals 13 residues. CDR3 sequence: CATSVPGPGELFF.

CDR3 protein: CASSSRGAGDTQYF. This chain links TRBV4-2 with TRBJ2-3; TCRdb's D call, TRBD1, is unchecked because there is no DNA. Looked up from germline, CDR1 is LGHNA and CDR2 is YNFKEQ. The CDR3 length is 14 residues.

This chain links TRBV4-2 with TRBJ2-7. The CDR3 contains 17 residues. Germline CDR1 and CDR2: LGHNA and YNFKEQ. CDR3 in amino acids: CASSQDQETAGAYEQYF.